The 28 T cell receptor beta chains below come from one sample, sequenced in a study of T cell changes during pregnancy in multiple sclerosis. Sequencing used immunoSEQ multiplex PCR; TCRdb keeps in-frame clones, though not all of them. There are tens of thousands of clones in the sample; 85% to 95% occur only once, and 0.3% to 0.4% lies in the top ten. Sample: CD4+ T cells from peripheral blood mononuclear cells, taken in the second trimester of pregnancy. The receptors shown here come from a female donor with multiple sclerosis, enrolled in a pregnancy study.

This clone turned up a few times. V and J are TRBV20-1 and TRBJ1-2; D is possibly TRBD1 (5 bases). V shed 8 bases and J shed 8 bases, with 15 bases lying between them. The germline V gene encodes CDR1 DFQATT and CDR2 SNEGSKA (reference sequence). There are 11 residues in the CDR3. The CDR3 coding sequence is TGCAGTCCCGGGGGTGACGCGGGCTACACCTTC. Translation: CSPGGDAGYTF.

This clone is a singleton in its sample. The chain combines TRBV5-1 with TRBJ2-7, with unresolved D. This CDR3 is 14 amino acids long. Germline assignment: CDR1 SGHRS and CDR2 YFSETQ. The V end was cut by 1 base, the J end by 0 bases, with 8 bases between. CDR3 nucleotide sequence: TGCGCCAGCAGCTTGAACAGTTACTCCTACGAGCAGTACTTC. As protein: CASSLNSYSYEQYF.

J is TRBJ2-1 and V is TRBV7-2; TRBD1 agrees at 8 bases. The J segment lost 8 bases and the V segment lost 5 bases, leaving 11 bases of the junction unmatched. The germline CDR1 and CDR2 sequences are SGHTA and FQGNSA. The CDR3 extends over 15 amino acids. DNA for the CDR3: TGTGCCAGCAGCCCTCTCAAGGCAGGGGGCCATGAGCAGTTCTTC. This encodes CASSPLKAGGHEQFF.

V usage is TRBV19 and J usage is TRBJ1-2; 9 nucleotides line up with TRBD1. V lost 6 bases, J lost 5 bases, and 1 base stayed unmatched. The CDR3 has 12 residues. Per germline, CDR1 LNHDA and CDR2 SQIVND (reference sequence). The CDR3 spells CASSGTGYGYTF. In nucleotides, the CDR3 is TGTGCCAGTAGCGGGACAGGGTATGGCTACACCTTC.

The chain couples TRBV12-5 to TRBJ2-3, with TRBD2 identical over 8 bases. V lost 8 bases to trimming and J lost 4 bases; unmatched junction nucleotides: 8. The CDR3 is made up of 14 amino acids. The germline CDR1 and CDR2 sequences are LGHNT and FRNRAP. CDR3 DNA: TGTGCTAGTTCCTCGGGGGGGCTCGCAGATACGCAGTATTTT. Residues: CASSSGGLADTQYF.

This clone was counted once. The V call is TRBV27, the J call TRBJ2-2; 12 nucleotides align to TRBD2. The germline CDR1 and CDR2 sequences are MNHEY and SMNVEV (reference sequence). This CDR3 is built from 15 residues. V was clipped by 5 bases and J by 5 bases; unmatched bases: 3. DNA for the CDR3: TGTGCCAGCAGTCGGGGACTAGCGGGTACCGGGGAGCTGTTTTTT. Protein: CASSRGLAGTGELFF.

This sequence joins TRBV6-5 and TRBJ2-7, with D perhaps matching TRBD2 (5 bases). The CDR3 consists of 14 residues. V was clipped by 4 bases and J by 7 bases, with 17 bases between them. CDR1 is MNHEY and CDR2 is SVGAGI in the germline V gene. Here the CDR3 DNA reads TGTGCCAGCAGTTGGGAGTACCTCCCTGGGGAGCAGTACTTC. Amino acid sequence: CASSWEYLPGEQYF.

The chain combines TRBV23-1 with TRBJ2-5; 9 nucleotides match TRBD1. TRBV23-1 is sorted into the ORF group, with uncertain function. V was pared by 9 bases and J by 3 bases, with 5 bases of the junction left unmatched. CDR3 size: 13 residues. The CDR3 protein is CARPDRGEETQYF. DNA for the CDR3: TGCGCCAGACCAGACAGGGGGGAAGAGACCCAGTACTTC.

This chain uses TRBV19 with TRBJ2-3; TRBD2 agrees at 7 bases. Looked up from germline, CDR1 is LNHDA and CDR2 is SQIVND (reference sequence). The CDR3 loop spans 14 amino acids. V was pared by 7 bases and J by 1 base, with 5 bases of the junction left unmatched. The CDR3, as DNA: TGTGCCAGTACGGGCGGGGGTGGCACAGATACGCAGTATTTT. Its translation is CASTGGGGTDTQYF.

This clone was seen a single time. The chain has TRBV4-2 and TRBJ2-7; D call uncertain. The ends were cut back, 4 bases at V and 2 bases at J, with 3 bases in the middle. CDR1 is LGHNA and CDR2 is YNFKEQ in the germline V gene. CDR3 size: 11 residues. The DNA for the CDR3 is TGTGCCAGCAGCCTCGCCTACGAGCAGTACTTC. This gives the protein CASSLAYEQYF.

The chain combines TRBV11-2 with TRBJ2-1, with a tentative D call TRBD2 (5 bases). Trimming left V 0 bases short and J 12 bases short, with 12 bases between. In germline, CDR1 is SGHAT, CDR2 FQNNGV. CDR3 size: 13 residues. The CDR3 loop reads CASSLDPFAGQFF. CDR3 bases: TGTGCCAGCAGCTTAGATCCATTCGCGGGGCAGTTCTTC.

This sequence joins TRBV5-8 and TRBJ2-1, with 7 bases lining up with TRBD2. J was trimmed by 4 bases and V by 0 bases; bases with no gene match: 4. The CDR3 loop spans 15 amino acids. Germline V gives CDR1 SGHTS, CDR2 YDEGEE. Here the CDR3 DNA reads TGTGCCAGCAGCTTGGCCGGGCGGGAGTACAATGAGCAGTTCTTC. It encodes CASSLAGREYNEQFF.

This chain joins TRBV19 and TRBJ2-1, with 9 positions matching TRBD2. Losses at the gene ends were 4 bases for V and 1 base for J; bases not matched to a gene: 2. The CDR3 consists of 15 residues. Germline CDR1 reads LNHDA; CDR2 reads SQIVND (reference sequence). The CDR3 reads CASSKTSGSYNEQFF. The CDR3 DNA is TGTGCCAGTAGTAAGACTAGCGGATCCTACAATGAGCAGTTCTTC. Based on the CDR3 plus reference TRBV19 and TRBJ2-1, the full variable domain is DGGITQSPKYLFRKEGQNVTLSCEQNLNHDAMYWYRQDPGQGLRLIYYSQIVNDFQKGDIAEGYSVSREKKESFPLTVTSAQKNPTAFYLCASSKTSGSYNEQFFGPGTRLTVL.

V and J are TRBV7-2 and TRBJ1-1, with a possible D match to TRBD1 (6 bases). The CDR3 spans 13 residues. Germline CDR1 SGHTA, CDR2 FQGNSA. Trimming took off 5 bases at V and 5 bases at J, with 12 bases between the two ends. The CDR3: CASSIGTPTEAFF. The CDR3 nucleotides read TGTGCCAGCAGCATCGGGACACCGACTGAAGCTTTCTTT. Filled out from reference TRBV7-2 and TRBJ1-1, the complete variable domain reads GAGVSQSPSNKVTEKGKDVELRCDPISGHTALYWYRQSLGQGLEFLIYFQGNSAPDKSGLPSDRFSAERTGGSVSTLTIQRTQQEDSAVYLCASSIGTPTEAFFGQGTRLTVV.

The CDR3 DNA sequence: TGTGCCACCAGCAGAGGGTTGGGGCTCATGAACACTGAAGCTTTCTTT. It specifies CATSRGLGLMNTEAFF. The V call is TRBV15, the J call TRBJ1-1; the D gene is possibly TRBD1 (5 bases). Germline assignment: CDR1 LNHNV and CDR2 YYDKDF (reference sequence). The CDR3 has 16 residues. V was shortened by 1 base and J by 0 bases, with 12 bases between the two germline ends. The whole variable domain, remainder taken from reference TRBV15 and TRBJ1-1, is DAMVIQNPRYQVTQFGKPVTLSCSQTLNHNVMYWYQQKSSQAPKLLFHYYDKDFNNEADTPDNFQSRRPNTSFCFLDIRSPGLGDTAMYLCATSRGLGLMNTEAFFGQGTRLTVV.

J is TRBJ2-5 and V is TRBV7-9, with D maybe TRBD2 (6 bases). Deletions cut 7 bases from V and 5 bases from J, with 17 bases between. The CDR3 runs to 14 residues. Germline V gene data show CDR1 as SEHNR and CDR2 as FQNEAQ (reference sequence). CDR3 protein: CASNPSRGWETQYF. The CDR3 region has the DNA TGTGCCAGCAACCCATCTCGGGGGTGGGAGACCCAGTACTTC.

The V gene is TRBV11-3, the J gene TRBJ2-7; 7 bases line up with TRBD2. With V trimmed by 0 bases and J by 5 bases, 4 bases remained unmatched. The CDR3 totals 14 residues. Germline assignment: CDR1 SGHNT and CDR2 YENEEA. In nucleotides, the CDR3 is TGTGCCAGCAGCTTAGAGCGGCGGGAGAACGAGCAGTACTTC. Amino acid sequence: CASSLERRENEQYF.

The chain joins TRBV30 to TRBJ2-2; 10 bases fit TRBD1. Trimming cost V 4 bases and J 5 bases; bases outside gene matches: 4. The length of the CDR3 is 14 residues. Germline V gene data show CDR1 as GTSNPN and CDR2 as SVGIG (reference sequence). CDR3 region: CAWTRQGATGELFF. CDR3 in DNA: TGTGCCTGGACGAGACAGGGGGCGACCGGGGAGCTGTTTTTT.

The chain carries TRBV30 and TRBJ2-5, with D possibly matching TRBD1 (6 bases). CDR3 length: 14 amino acids. The V end was cut by 3 bases, the J end by 5 bases, with 16 bases between. Per germline, CDR1 GTSNPN and CDR2 SVGIG (reference sequence). The CDR3 DNA sequence: TGTGCCTGGAGCGAGGGACACGTCGGGGAGACCCAGTACTTC. As protein: CAWSEGHVGETQYF.

The chain recombines TRBV7-2 with TRBJ1-3; D gene ambiguous. The germline CDR1 and CDR2 sequences are SGHTA and FQGNSA. The CDR3 totals 16 residues. V was clipped by 4 bases and J by 0 bases, with 13 bases between them. The CDR3 DNA is TGTGCCAGCAGCTACCGACTCGGCGTCTCTGGAAACACCATATATTTT. Protein: CASSYRLGVSGNTIYF. Complete variable domain (other parts from reference TRBV7-2 and TRBJ1-3): GAGVSQSPSNKVTEKGKDVELRCDPISGHTALYWYRQSLGQGLEFLIYFQGNSAPDKSGLPSDRFSAERTGGSVSTLTIQRTQQEDSAVYLCASSYRLGVSGNTIYFGEGSWLTVV.

This chain uses TRBV2 with TRBJ2-3; D gene unclear. This CDR3 contains 13 residues. Per the germline V gene, CDR1 is SNHLY and CDR2 is FYNNEI. The germline V and J ends were trimmed by 4 bases and 2 bases, with 7 bases remaining between them. The CDR3 nucleotides are TGTGCCAGCAGTGTAGAAAACACAGATACGCAGTATTTT. It encodes CASSVENTDTQYF.

The genes are TRBV2 and TRBJ1-1; weak D call: TRBD1 (6 bases). V lost 3 bases, J lost 0 bases, and 17 bases lay in between. This CDR3 contains 17 residues. Germline V gene data show CDR1 as SNHLY and CDR2 as FYNNEI. The CDR3 DNA reads as TGTGCCAGCAGTGATTCCGGATACGGGGACATGAACACTGAAGCTTTCTTT. This translates into CASSDSGYGDMNTEAFF.

The chain joins TRBV19 to TRBJ1-2; 7 positions match TRBD1. J was trimmed by 1 base and V by 7 bases; bases with no gene match: 6. There are 14 residues in the CDR3. The germline CDR1 and CDR2 sequences are LNHDA and SQIVND (reference sequence). The DNA of the CDR3 is TGTGCCAGTACCCTGACAGGGATTAACTATGGCTACACCTTC. Amino acid sequence: CASTLTGINYGYTF.

This rearrangement joins TRBV9 to TRBJ2-3, with D possibly matching TRBD2 (6 bases). CDR3 size: 15 residues. Germline V gives CDR1 SGDLS, CDR2 YYNGEE. V lost 2 bases, J lost 0 bases, and 10 bases lay in between. CDR3 loop: CASSVGLTSTDTQYF. DNA of the CDR3: TGTGCCAGCAGCGTCGGACTAACTAGCACAGATACGCAGTATTTT.

V and J are TRBV6-5 and TRBJ2-7, with 13 bases aligning to TRBD2. Germline V gene sequence: CDR1 MNHEY, CDR2 SVGAGI. V dropped 10 bases and J dropped 9; count of bases not matched to a gene: 12. The CDR3 runs to 14 residues. The CDR3 DNA follows: TGTGCCACGACCCCCGGGACTAGCGGGAAGAGGCAGTACTTC. Its translation: CATTPGTSGKRQYF.

The chain couples TRBV5-5 to TRBJ1-4, with D uncertain. The CDR3 extends over 16 amino acids. Germline CDR1 SGHKS, CDR2 YYEKEE (reference sequence). V dropped 0 bases and J dropped 5 bases, with 14 bases sitting between them. The CDR3 is CASSLDIGRKNEKLFF. The CDR3 DNA reads as TGTGCCAGCAGCTTGGATATTGGCAGGAAGAATGAAAAACTGTTTTTT.

This clone was counted between two and nine times. The chain combines TRBV6-1 with TRBJ1-2; D uncertain. V lost 6 bases to trimming and J lost 3 bases, with 14 bases between them. Per the germline V gene, CDR1 is MNHNS and CDR2 is SASEGT. The CDR3 length is 14 residues. The CDR3 coding sequence is TGTGCCAGCAGGGAACGTCCGTCTTACTATGGCTACACCTTC. Its protein product is CASRERPSYYGYTF.

This clone has a single count. As DNA, the CDR3 is TGTGCCAGTACCCCCCGAGCGGGATCCACCGGGGAGCTGTTTTTT. It yields the protein CASTPRAGSTGELFF. The chain couples TRBV19 to TRBJ2-2; 7 nucleotides agree with TRBD2. The J segment lost 4 bases and the V segment lost 7 bases, leaving 9 bases of the junction unmatched. The CDR3 spans 15 residues. Germline CDR1 LNHDA, CDR2 SQIVND (reference sequence). The whole variable domain, filled in from reference TRBV19 and TRBJ2-2, reads DGGITQSPKYLFRKEGQNVTLSCEQNLNHDAMYWYRQDPGQGLRLIYYSQIVNDFQKGDIAEGYSVSREKKESFPLTVTSAQKNPTAFYLCASTPRAGSTGELFFGEGSRLTVL.